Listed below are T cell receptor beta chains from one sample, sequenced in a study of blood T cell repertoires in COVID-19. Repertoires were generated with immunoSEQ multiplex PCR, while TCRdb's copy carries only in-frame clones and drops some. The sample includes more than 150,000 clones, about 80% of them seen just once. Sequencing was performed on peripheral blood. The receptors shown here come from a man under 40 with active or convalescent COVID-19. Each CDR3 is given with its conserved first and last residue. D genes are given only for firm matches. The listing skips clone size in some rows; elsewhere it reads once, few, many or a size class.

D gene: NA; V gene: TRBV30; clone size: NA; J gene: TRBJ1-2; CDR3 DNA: TGTGCCTGGAGTTTAGGGCGTACTAGAGACTATGGCTACACCTTC; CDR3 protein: CAWSLGRTRDYGYTF
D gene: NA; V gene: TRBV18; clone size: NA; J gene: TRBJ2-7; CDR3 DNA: TGTGCCAGCTCACCACCTTCGGTCGGGCTAGCTGCCGACGAGCAGTACTTC; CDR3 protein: CASSPPSVGLAADEQYF
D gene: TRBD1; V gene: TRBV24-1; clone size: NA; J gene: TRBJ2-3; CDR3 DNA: TGTGCCACCAGGGACACAGGGGCACGGGGAGATACGCAGTATTTT; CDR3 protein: CATRDTGARGDTQYF
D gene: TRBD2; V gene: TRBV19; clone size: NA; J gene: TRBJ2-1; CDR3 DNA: TGTGCCAGTAGTGGGACTAGAATGTACAATGAGCAGTTCTTC; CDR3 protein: CASSGTRMYNEQFF
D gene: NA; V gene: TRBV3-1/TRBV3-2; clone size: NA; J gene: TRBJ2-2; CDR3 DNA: TGTGCCAGCAGCCAAGAGGGCCAGACCGGGGAGCTGTTTTTT; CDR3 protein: CASSQEGQTGELFF
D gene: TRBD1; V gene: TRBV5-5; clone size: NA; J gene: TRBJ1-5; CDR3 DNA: TGTGCCAGCAGCCCAGGAGGGACAGAAGGTAACAATCAGCCCCAGCATTTT; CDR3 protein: CASSPGGTEGNNQPQHF
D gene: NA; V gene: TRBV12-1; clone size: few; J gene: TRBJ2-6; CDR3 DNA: TGTGCCAGCAGCTTTGCAGGGAGACCCGGGGCCAACGTCCTGACTTTC; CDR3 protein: CASSFAGRPGANVLTF
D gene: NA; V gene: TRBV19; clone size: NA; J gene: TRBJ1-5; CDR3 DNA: TGTGCCAGTACCTCGTCGGGGGGTGAGAATCAGCCCCAGCATTTT; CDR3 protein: CASTSSGGENQPQHF
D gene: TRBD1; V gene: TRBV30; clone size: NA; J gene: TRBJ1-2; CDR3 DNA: TGTGCCTGGAGTGGACAGGGGGCCAACAACTATGGCTACACCTTC; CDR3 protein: CAWSGQGANNYGYTF
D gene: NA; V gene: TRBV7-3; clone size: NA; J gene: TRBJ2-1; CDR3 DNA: TGTGCCAGCAGCCTACTATATGGAGGGGGCGTGAAGAATGAGCAGTTCTTC; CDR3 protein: CASSLLYGGGVKNEQFF
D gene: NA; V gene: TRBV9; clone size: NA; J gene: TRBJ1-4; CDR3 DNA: TGTGCCAGCAGCGCCCTAGGGGTCAGTGAAAAACTGTTTTTT; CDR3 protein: CASSALGVSEKLFF
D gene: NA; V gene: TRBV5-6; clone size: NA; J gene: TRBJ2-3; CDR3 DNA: TGTGCCAGCAGCTTGGGTCAGGGGAGCACAGATACGCAGTATTTT; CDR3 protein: CASSLGQGSTDTQYF
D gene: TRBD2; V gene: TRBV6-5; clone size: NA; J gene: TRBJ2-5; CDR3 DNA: TGTGCCAGCAGTCCTAGGCGGGGGTCGAAGGAGACCCAGTACTTC; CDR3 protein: CASSPRRGSKETQYF
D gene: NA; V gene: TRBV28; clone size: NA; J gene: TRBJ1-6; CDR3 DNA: TGTGCCAGCAGTTTTCCAGATTTCCAAAGTAATTCACCCCTCCACTTT; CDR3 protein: CASSFPDFQSNSPLHF
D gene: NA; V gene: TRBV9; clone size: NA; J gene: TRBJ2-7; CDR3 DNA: TGTGCCAGCAGCGTAGTAGGGGGAGCCTACGAGCAGTACTTC; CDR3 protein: CASSVVGGAYEQYF
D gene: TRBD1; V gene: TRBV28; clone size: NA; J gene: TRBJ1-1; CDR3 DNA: TGTGCCAGCAGTCTCCCGGGACAGGGTTCTGCTTTCTTT; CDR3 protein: CASSLPGQGSAFF
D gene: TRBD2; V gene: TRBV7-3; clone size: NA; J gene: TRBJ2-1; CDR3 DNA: TGTGCCAGCAGCTTACTGACTAGCGGGGGGGCCTATGAGCAGTTCTTC; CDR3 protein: CASSLLTSGGAYEQFF
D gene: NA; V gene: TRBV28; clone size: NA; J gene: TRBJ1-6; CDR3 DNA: TGTGCCAGCAGTGTGCAGGCCTATAATTCACCCCTCCACTTT; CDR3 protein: CASSVQAYNSPLHF
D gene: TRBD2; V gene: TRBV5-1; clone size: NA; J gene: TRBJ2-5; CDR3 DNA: TGCGCCAGCAGCGGTGAAGGGAGGGCAGAGACCCAGTACTTC; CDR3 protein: CASSGEGRAETQYF
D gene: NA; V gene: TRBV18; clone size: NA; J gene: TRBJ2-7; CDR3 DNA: TGTGCCAGCTCGCCCGGGACTGGCTACGAGCAGTACTTC; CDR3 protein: CASSPGTGYEQYF
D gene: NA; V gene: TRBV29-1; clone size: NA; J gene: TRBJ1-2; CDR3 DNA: TGCAGCACCCCTCCGGGGTACACCTTC; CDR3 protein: CSTPPGYTF
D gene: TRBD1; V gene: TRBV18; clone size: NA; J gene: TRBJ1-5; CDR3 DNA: TGTGCCAGCTCACCACCGAACAGGGGGCGCGATCAGCCCCAGCATTTT; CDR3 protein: CASSPPNRGRDQPQHF
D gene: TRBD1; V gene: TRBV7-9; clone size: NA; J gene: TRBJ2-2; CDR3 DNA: TGTGCCAGCAGCCCTCTCCGTGGGACAGGGGACACCGGGGAGCTGTTTTTT; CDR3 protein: CASSPLRGTGDTGELFF
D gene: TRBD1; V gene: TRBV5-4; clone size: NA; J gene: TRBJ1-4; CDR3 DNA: TGTGCCAGCAGCATCTTAACAGGGGCTAATGAAAAACTGTTTTTT; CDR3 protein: CASSILTGANEKLFF
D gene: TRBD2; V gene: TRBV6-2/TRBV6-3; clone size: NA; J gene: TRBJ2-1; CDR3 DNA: TGTGCCAGCAGCCAGCGGGAGGCGTCCTACAATGAGCAGTTCTTC; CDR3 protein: CASSQREASYNEQFF
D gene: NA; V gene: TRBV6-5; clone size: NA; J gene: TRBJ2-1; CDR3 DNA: TGTGCCAGCAGTTACGCTACGGTTTCCTACAATGAGCAGTTCTTC; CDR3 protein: CASSYATVSYNEQFF
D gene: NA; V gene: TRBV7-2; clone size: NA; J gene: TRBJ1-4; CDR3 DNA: TGTGCCAGCACCCTCAAGCGGTTGGAAAATGAAAAACTGTTTTTT; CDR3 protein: CASTLKRLENEKLFF
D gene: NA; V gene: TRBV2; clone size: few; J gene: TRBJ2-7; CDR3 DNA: TGTGCCAGCAGTGATAGTCGCGAGCAGTACTTC; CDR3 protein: CASSDSREQYF
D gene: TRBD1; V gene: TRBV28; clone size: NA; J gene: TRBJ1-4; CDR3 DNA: TGTGCCAGCAGTCCCGGACAGGGGAGGTATGAAAAACTGTTTTTT; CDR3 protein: CASSPGQGRYEKLFF
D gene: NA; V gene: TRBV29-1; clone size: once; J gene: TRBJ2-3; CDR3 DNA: TGCAGCGTTGAAGACCAGGACTTGATAGAGTCAGATACGCAGTATTTT; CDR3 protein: CSVEDQDLIESDTQYF
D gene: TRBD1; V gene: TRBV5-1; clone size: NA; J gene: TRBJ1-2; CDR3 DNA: TGCGCCAGCAAGCCGGGACAGGGCGCCTATGGCTACACCTTC; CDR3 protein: CASKPGQGAYGYTF
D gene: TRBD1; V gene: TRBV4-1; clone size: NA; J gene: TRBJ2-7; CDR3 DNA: TGCGCCAGCAGCCAGATACAGGGGGAGCGCTACGAGCAGTACTTC; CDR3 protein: CASSQIQGERYEQYF
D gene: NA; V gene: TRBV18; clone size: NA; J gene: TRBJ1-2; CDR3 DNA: TGTGCCAGCTCCCTCAGGACTCAAGGAGACTATGGCTACACCTTC; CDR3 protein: CASSLRTQGDYGYTF
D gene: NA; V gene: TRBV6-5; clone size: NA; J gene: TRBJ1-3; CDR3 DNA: TGTGCCAGCAGTTACTCGACAGAGGCTGGAAACACCATATATTTT; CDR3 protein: CASSYSTEAGNTIYF
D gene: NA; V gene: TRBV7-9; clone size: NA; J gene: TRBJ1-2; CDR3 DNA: TGTGCCAGCAGACCTACAGATACGGGGAACTATGGCTACACCTTC; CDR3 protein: CASRPTDTGNYGYTF
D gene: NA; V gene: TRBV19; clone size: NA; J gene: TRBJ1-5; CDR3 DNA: TGTGCCAGTAGTATAACAGTGGCGGGTAATCAGCCCCAGCATTTT; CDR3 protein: CASSITVAGNQPQHF
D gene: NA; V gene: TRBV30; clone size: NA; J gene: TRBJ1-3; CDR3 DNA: TGTGCCTGGAGTCGGGGGGCCGCGAGCTCTGGAAACACCATATATTTT; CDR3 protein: CAWSRGAASSGNTIYF
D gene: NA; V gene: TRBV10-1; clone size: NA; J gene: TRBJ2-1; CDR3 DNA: TGCGCCAGCAGTGAGTCGACTAATGGCCCCAATGAGCAGTTCTTC; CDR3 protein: CASSESTNGPNEQFF
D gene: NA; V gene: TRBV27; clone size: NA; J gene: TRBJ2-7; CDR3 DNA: TGTGCCAGCAGAGGGGCACAGGCTAGCTCCTACGAGCAGTACTTC; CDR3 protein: CASRGAQASSYEQYF
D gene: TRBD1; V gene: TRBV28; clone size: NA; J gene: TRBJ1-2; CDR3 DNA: TGTGCCAGCAGTCCCCCCGGACAGGAAGCTAACTATGGCTACACCTTC; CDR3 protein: CASSPPGQEANYGYTF
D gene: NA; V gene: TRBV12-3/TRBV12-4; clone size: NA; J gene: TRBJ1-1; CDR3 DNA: TGTGCCAGCAGGCAACTCTTGGAAGCTTTCTTT; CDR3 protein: CASRQLLEAFF
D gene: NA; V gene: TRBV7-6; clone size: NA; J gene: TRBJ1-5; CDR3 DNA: TGTGCCAGCAGCTTATCCGCGGGGGGAGGCAATCAGCCCCAGCATTTT; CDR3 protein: CASSLSAGGGNQPQHF
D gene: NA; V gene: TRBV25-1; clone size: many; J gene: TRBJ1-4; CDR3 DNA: TGTGCCAGCAGTAGTTCCGGGGAGCCTAATGAAAAACTGTTTTTT; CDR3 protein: CASSSSGEPNEKLFF
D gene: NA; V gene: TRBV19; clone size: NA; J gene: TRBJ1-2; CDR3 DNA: TGTGCCAGTAGTCGTGGACAGCAGAAACATGGCTACACCTTC; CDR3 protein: CASSRGQQKHGYTF
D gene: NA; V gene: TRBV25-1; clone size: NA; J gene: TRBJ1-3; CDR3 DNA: TGTGCCAGCAGTGATAGCTATATAGGAAGCTCTGGAAACACCATATATTTT; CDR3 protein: CASSDSYIGSSGNTIYF
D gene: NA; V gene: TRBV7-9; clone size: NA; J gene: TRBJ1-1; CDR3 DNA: TGTGCCAGCAGCTTAAATGCAGGGGAGACTGAAGCTTTCTTT; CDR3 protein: CASSLNAGETEAFF
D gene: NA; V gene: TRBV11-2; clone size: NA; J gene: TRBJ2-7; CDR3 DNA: TGTGCCAGCAGCTTACCCTCCCCCCGGGGGAACGAGCAGTACTTC; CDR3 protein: CASSLPSPRGNEQYF
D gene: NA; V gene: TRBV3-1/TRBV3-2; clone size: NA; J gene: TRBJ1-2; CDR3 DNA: TGTGCCAGCAGCCAAGATCGGGCGGGGACGAGGTGGGGCTACACCTTC; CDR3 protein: CASSQDRAGTRWGYTF
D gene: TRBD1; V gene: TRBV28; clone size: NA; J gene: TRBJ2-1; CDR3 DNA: TGTGCCAGCAGTCGGGACAGATACAATGAGCAGTTCTTC; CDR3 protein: CASSRDRYNEQFF
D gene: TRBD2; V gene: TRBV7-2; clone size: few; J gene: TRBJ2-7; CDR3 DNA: TGTGCCAGCAGCTTAGCTGGGACTAGCGGGAGGGACTACGAGCAGTACTTC; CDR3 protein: CASSLAGTSGRDYEQYF
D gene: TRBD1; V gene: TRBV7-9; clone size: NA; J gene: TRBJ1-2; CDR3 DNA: TGTGCCAGCAGCCCCATCCGGGACAGGGATGGCTACACCTTC; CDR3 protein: CASSPIRDRDGYTF
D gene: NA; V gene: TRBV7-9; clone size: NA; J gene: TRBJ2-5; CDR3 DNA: TGTGCCAGCAGCCGAACCCCAGGCCCCCCAGAGACCCAGTACTTC; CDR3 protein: CASSRTPGPPETQYF
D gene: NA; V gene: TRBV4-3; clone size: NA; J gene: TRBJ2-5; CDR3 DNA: TGCGCCAGCAGCCAAGAGCAGGGAATGACCCAGTACTTC; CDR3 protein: CASSQEQGMTQYF
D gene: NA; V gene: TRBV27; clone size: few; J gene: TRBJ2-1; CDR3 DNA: TGTGCCAGCAGTAGAGGCCCCAATGAGCAGTTCTTC; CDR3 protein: CASSRGPNEQFF
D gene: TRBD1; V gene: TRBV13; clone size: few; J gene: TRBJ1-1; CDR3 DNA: TGTGCCAGCAGCATCCGGACAGGGAGAACTGAAGCTTTCTTT; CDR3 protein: CASSIRTGRTEAFF